This T cell receptor (beta chain) was retrieved from a study of blood T cell repertoires in COVID-19. Whole-study context: COVID-19 samples collected from the United States, Italy and Spain covered acute and convalescent phases. T cells, B-cell-depleted T cells, or PBMCs provided the cDNA or gDNA that served as material.

CDR3 length: 15 residues. Germline V gene lookup returns CDR1 LGHDT and CDR2 YNNKEL (reference sequence). V dropped 0 bases and J dropped 9; count of bases not matched to a gene: 7. Assay: immunoSEQ multiplex PCR; the TCRdb copy retains only in-frame clones and omits some. The sample consists of 150,000 to 200,000 clones, approximately 88% of them appearing once. The sample consisted of peripheral blood. This rearrangement joins TRBV3-1 (or the pseudogene TRBV3-2) to TRBJ2-1, with 8 bases identical to TRBD2. The origin of this receptor is a man aged 35 to 55 with acute or convalescent COVID-19. CDR3 in amino acids: CASSQDGGASGEQFF. The CDR3 coding sequence is TGTGCCAGCAGCCAAGACGGGGGGGCATCTGGTGAGCAGTTCTTC.